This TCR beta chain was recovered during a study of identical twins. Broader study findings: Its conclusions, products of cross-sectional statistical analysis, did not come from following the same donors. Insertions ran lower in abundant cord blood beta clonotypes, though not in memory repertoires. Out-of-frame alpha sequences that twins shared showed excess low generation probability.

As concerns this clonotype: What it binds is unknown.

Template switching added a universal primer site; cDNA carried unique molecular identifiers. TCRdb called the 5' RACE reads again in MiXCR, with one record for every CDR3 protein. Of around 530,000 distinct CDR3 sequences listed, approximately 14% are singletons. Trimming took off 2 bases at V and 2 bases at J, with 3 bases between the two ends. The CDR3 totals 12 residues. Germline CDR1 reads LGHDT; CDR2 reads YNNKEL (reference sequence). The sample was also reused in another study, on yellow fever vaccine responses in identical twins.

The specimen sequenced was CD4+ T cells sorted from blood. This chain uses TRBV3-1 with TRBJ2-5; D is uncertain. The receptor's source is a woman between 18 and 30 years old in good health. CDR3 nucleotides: TGTGCCAGCAGCCAATTTCAAGAGACCCAGTACTTC. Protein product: CASSQFQETQYF.